This TCR beta chain came from a study of cytomegalovirus exposure and HLA in healthy donors. Libraries were prepared by immunoSEQ multiplex PCR; TCRdb keeps only in-frame clonotypes and omits some of them. Of a few hundred thousand clones in the sample, over 70% were seen once. This clone has only one observation. The CDR3 consists of 16 residues. CDR1 is KGHSH and CDR2 is LQKENI in the germline V gene. V lost 2 bases to trimming and J lost 3 bases; unmatched junction nucleotides: 6. This TCR was sampled from a woman in her twenties or thirties in good health and CMV-seropositive. The V call is TRBV18, the J call TRBJ2-5; 10 positions agree with TRBD1. The sample consisted of PBMCs. CDR3 nucleotide sequence: TGTGCCAGCTCACCAGGGACAGGGGTTCGGGAAGAGACCCAGTACTTC. Amino acid sequence: CASSPGTGVREETQYF.